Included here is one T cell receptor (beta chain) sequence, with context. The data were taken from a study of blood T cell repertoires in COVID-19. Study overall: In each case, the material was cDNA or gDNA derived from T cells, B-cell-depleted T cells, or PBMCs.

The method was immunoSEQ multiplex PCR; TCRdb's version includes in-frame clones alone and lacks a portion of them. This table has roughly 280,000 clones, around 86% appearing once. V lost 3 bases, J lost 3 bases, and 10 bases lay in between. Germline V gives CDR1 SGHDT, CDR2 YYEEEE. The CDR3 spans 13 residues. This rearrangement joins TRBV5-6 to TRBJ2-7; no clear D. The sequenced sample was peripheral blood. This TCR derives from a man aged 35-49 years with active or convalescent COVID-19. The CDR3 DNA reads TGTGCCAGCAGCTCCCCAGGATACTACGAGCAGTACTTC. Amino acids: CASSSPGYYEQYF.